This T cell receptor beta chain was sequenced during a study of blood T cells in healthy people across ages. Study-wide results and caveats: Naive CD4+ cells and diversity were both higher in long-lived donors than in aged donors. Measured against age, TCR beta diversity per million T cells decreased in a roughly linear manner.

Next came a second PCR, run for roughly 6 to 11 cycles, which used a sample-barcoded 5' primer along with a J-beta primer mix. TCRdb recomputed calls from the 5' RACE reads with MiXCR, one row per CDR3 protein. The repertoire holds fewer than 700,000 distinct CDR3 sequences, with around two fifths as singletons. Every sample gave at least 5 micrograms of total RNA when it was extracted. CDR3 length: 14 amino acids. Germline lookup yields CDR1 KGHSH and CDR2 LQKENI. Trimming stripped 0 bases from V and 3 bases from J, with 8 bases between. This clonotype was recorded a few times. The antigen is not known.

The sequence was collected from a man at least 80 years old in good health. The material sequenced was blood. The chain employs TRBV18 and TRBJ2-5; D remains unclear. CDR3 nucleotide sequence: TGTGCCAGCTCACCACCCGGGCAAAAAGAGACCCAGTACTTC. This sequence encodes CASSPPGQKETQYF.